The rows below give T cell receptor beta chains drawn from one sample of a study of control samples from healthy donors and cancer patients. Some clones are missing from TCRdb's copy, which holds only in-frame ones; the method was immunoSEQ multiplex PCR. The data show roughly 150,000 clones, 75% to 90% seen once. Material for sequencing was blood. The receptors were gathered from a young man in good health. The CDR3 runs from the conserved cysteine through the conserved F or W. D genes are given only for firm matches. Clone size is given for some rows only: seen once, a few or many times, or a class if the clone is expanded.

abundance	d_gene	v_gene	j_gene	CDR3aa	CDR3nt
NA	TRBD2	TRBV2	TRBJ2-3	CASSRTSGISTDTQYF	TGTGCCAGCAGTAGGACTAGCGGGATTAGCACAGATACGCAGTATTTT
NA	NA	TRBV21-1	TRBJ2-7	CASSGKRAGGTYEQYF	TGTGCCAGCAGCGGAAAGAGGGCAGGGGGGACCTACGAGCAGTACTTC
NA	TRBD1	TRBV7-3	TRBJ2-5	CASSPGQGPQETQYF	TGTGCCAGCAGCCCCGGACAGGGCCCCCAAGAGACCCAGTACTTC
once	TRBD1	TRBV5-8	TRBJ1-2	CASSPTPDRGFGYTF	TGTGCCAGCAGCCCCACACCTGACAGGGGATTTGGCTACACCTTC
NA	NA	TRBV24-1	TRBJ2-2	CATSGIRDTGELFF	TGTGCCACCAGTGGGATTCGGGACACCGGGGAGCTGTTTTTT
NA	NA	TRBV9	TRBJ2-7	CASSVAVLHNPYEQYF	TGTGCCAGCAGCGTAGCTGTACTACACAACCCCTACGAGCAGTACTTC
NA	TRBD2	TRBV6-1	TRBJ2-5	CASSEALRLAGQETQYF	TGTGCCAGCAGTGAAGCGCTTCGGCTAGCGGGGCAAGAGACCCAGTACTTC
NA	TRBD1	TRBV19	TRBJ1-4	CASSIGDRVPEKLFF	TGTGCCAGTAGTATAGGCGACAGGGTTCCTGAAAAACTGTTTTTT
NA	NA	TRBV5-6	TRBJ2-5	CASSLSRETQYF	TGTGCCAGCAGCTTGTCCCGGGAGACCCAGTACTTC
NA	NA	TRBV4-1	TRBJ1-4	CASSQDIIGGEKLFF	TGCGCCAGCAGCCAAGATATAATCGGGGGCGAAAAACTGTTTTTT
NA	TRBD2	TRBV12-3/TRBV12-4	TRBJ2-3	CAWRGIDTQYF	TGTGCCTGGCGGGGGATAGATACGCAGTATTTT
NA	TRBD1	TRBV6-6	TRBJ1-5	CASTRQGRNQPQHF	TGTGCCAGCACAAGACAGGGCCGAAATCAGCCCCAGCATTTT
NA	NA	TRBV19	TRBJ1-1	CASSTGWGATEAFF	TGTGCCAGTAGTACCGGGTGGGGGGCCACTGAAGCTTTCTTT
NA	NA	TRBV7-2	TRBJ2-1	CASSPLLSLSYNEQFF	TGTGCCAGCAGCCCGCTCCTATCGTTGTCCTACAATGAGCAGTTCTTC
NA	NA	TRBV6-2/TRBV6-3	TRBJ2-1	CASSPRGGSDTFLNEQFF	TGTGCCAGCAGTCCGCGAGGTGGGAGCGATACATTCCTGAATGAGCAGTTCTTC
NA	NA	TRBV7-2	TRBJ1-6	CASSPATPGAVSPLHF	TGTGCCAGCAGCCCCGCGACGCCAGGGGCCGTGTCACCCCTCCACTTT
NA	TRBD2	TRBV5-1	TRBJ2-5	CASSFGTSGAGETQYF	TGCGCCAGCAGCTTCGGAACTAGCGGGGCTGGGGAGACCCAGTACTTC
NA	TRBD2	TRBV29-1	TRBJ2-7	CSVTPSGRYEQYF	TGCAGCGTCACCCCTAGCGGGAGATACGAGCAGTACTTC
NA	NA	TRBV24-1	TRBJ2-1	CATSGGPGLAPNEQFF	TGTGCCACCAGTGGAGGGCCCGGCCTAGCGCCCAATGAGCAGTTCTTC
NA	TRBD2	TRBV11-2	TRBJ2-7	CASSPTSGSSYEQYF	TGTGCCAGCAGCCCAACTAGCGGGAGCTCCTACGAGCAGTACTTC
NA	NA	TRBV7-2	TRBJ1-3	CASSNLMYRNTIYF	TGTGCCAGCAGCAATCTAATGTATCGTAACACCATATATTTT
NA	NA	TRBV18	TRBJ1-3	CASSPTYTNTIYF	TGTGCCAGCTCACCAACGTATACGAACACCATATATTTT
NA	NA	TRBV7-2	TRBJ1-5	CASSLKGTGQPQHF	TGTGCCAGCAGCTTAAAGGGGACGGGTCAGCCCCAGCATTTT
once	NA	TRBV18	TRBJ1-1	CASSPLRENTEAFF	TGTGCCAGCTCACCTCTTCGAGAGAACACTGAAGCTTTCTTT
NA	TRBD1	TRBV15	TRBJ2-5	CATSRGADRGETQYF	TGTGCCACCAGCAGAGGGGCGGACAGGGGAGAGACCCAGTACTTC
NA	NA	TRBV29-1	TRBJ2-7	CSVERSYEQYF	TGCAGCGTTGAGCGGAGCTACGAGCAGTACTTC
NA	NA	TRBV6-1	TRBJ2-5	CASSEALLGGAFGETQYF	TGTGCCAGCAGTGAAGCGCTTCTGGGGGGCGCGTTTGGGGAGACCCAGTACTTC
NA	TRBD2	TRBV2	TRBJ2-7	CASSKSGGYSYEQYF	TGTGCCAGCAGTAAAAGCGGGGGCTACTCCTACGAGCAGTACTTC
NA	NA	TRBV4-1	TRBJ1-5	CASSQDYGNQPQHF	TGCGCCAGCAGCCAAGATTACGGGAATCAGCCCCAGCATTTT
NA	NA	TRBV6-5	TRBJ2-3	CASSHLATSPDTQYF	TGTGCCAGCAGTCACCTAGCCACTAGCCCAGATACGCAGTATTTT
NA	NA	TRBV6-5	TRBJ2-7	CASSRSGQFPSEQYF	TGTGCCAGCAGCCGTAGCGGACAGTTCCCTAGTGAGCAGTACTTC
NA	NA	TRBV6-2/TRBV6-3	TRBJ2-3	CASSPGGSASTDTQYF	TGTGCCAGCAGTCCGGGGGGCTCCGCTAGCACAGATACGCAGTATTTT
NA	NA	TRBV6-5	TRBJ2-7	CASSYRATYEQYF	TGTGCCAGCAGTTACAGGGCAACCTACGAGCAGTACTTC
NA	NA	TRBV29-1	TRBJ2-3	CSLLPSSTDTQYF	TGCAGCCTCCTCCCCTCTAGCACAGATACGCAGTATTTT
NA	NA	TRBV7-2	TRBJ2-3	CASSLRQGSDTQYF	TGTGCCAGCAGCCTCAGGCAGGGGTCAGATACGCAGTATTTT
NA	TRBD1	TRBV19	TRBJ2-3	CASSIGTGGTDTQYF	TGTGCCAGTAGTATCGGGACAGGGGGCACAGATACGCAGTATTTT
NA	TRBD1	TRBV6-5	TRBJ1-6	CAVQGQAYNSPLHF	TGTGCCGTCCAGGGACAGGCTTATAATTCACCCCTCCACTTT
NA	TRBD1	TRBV5-4	TRBJ2-7	CASSSETGAYEQYF	TGTGCCAGCAGCTCGGAGACAGGGGCCTACGAGCAGTACTTC
NA	NA	TRBV5-1	TRBJ1-4	CASSFGTLATNEKLFF	TGCGCCAGCAGCTTCGGGACACTTGCAACTAATGAAAAACTGTTTTTT
NA	NA	TRBV7-3	TRBJ2-7	CASSFSGTFGEQYF	TGTGCCAGCAGCTTCTCGGGGACTTTTGGTGAGCAGTACTTC
NA	TRBD1	TRBV11-3	TRBJ2-7	CASSLDRVDRVGVNYEQYF	TGTGCCAGCAGCTTAGATCGAGTGGACAGGGTCGGAGTAAACTACGAGCAGTACTTC
NA	TRBD1	TRBV7-9	TRBJ2-1	CASSQTGAGNEQFF	TGTGCCAGCAGCCAGACAGGGGCGGGGAATGAGCAGTTCTTC
NA	TRBD2	TRBV4-1	TRBJ2-7	CASSHQPGGTYEQYF	TGCGCCAGCAGCCACCAGCCGGGGGGAACCTACGAGCAGTACTTC
NA	NA	TRBV29-1	TRBJ1-2	CSVGKGLPNYGYTF	TGCAGCGTTGGAAAGGGACTCCCTAACTATGGCTACACCTTC
NA	NA	TRBV9	TRBJ2-3	CASSVVQGSTDTQYF	TGTGCCAGCAGCGTAGTTCAGGGAAGCACAGATACGCAGTATTTT
NA	TRBD1	TRBV7-6	TRBJ2-1	CASSLAGQGVEQFF	TGTGCCAGCAGCTTAGCGGGACAGGGGGTTGAGCAGTTCTTC
NA	NA	TRBV3-1/TRBV3-2	TRBJ1-1	CASSQIKDTEAFF	TGTGCCAGCAGCCAAATTAAGGACACTGAAGCTTTCTTT
NA	NA	TRBV4-2	TRBJ2-1	CASSQAMGEQFF	TGTGCCAGCAGCCAAGCAATGGGCGAGCAGTTCTTC
NA	NA	TRBV7-2	TRBJ2-5	CASSLMSARVGETQYF	TGTGCCAGCAGCTTAATGTCCGCCAGGGTAGGGGAGACCCAGTACTTC
NA	NA	TRBV4-1	TRBJ1-4	CASSQGYRDALGGTNEKLFF	TGCGCCAGCAGCCAAGGGTACCGGGACGCCTTAGGTGGAACTAATGAAAAACTGTTTTTT
NA	NA	TRBV18	TRBJ1-2	CASSPDSYYGYTF	TGTGCCAGCTCTCCGGACAGCTACTATGGCTACACCTTC
NA	NA	TRBV6-6	TRBJ1-5	CASSYKRGENQPQHF	TGTGCCAGCAGTTACAAGAGGGGAGAAAATCAGCCCCAGCATTTT
NA	NA	TRBV2	TRBJ1-4	CASSVVRGEKLFF	TGTGCCAGCAGTGTAGTGAGAGGTGAAAAACTGTTTTTT
NA	TRBD1	TRBV29-1	TRBJ2-3	CSAEQGAHDTQYF	TGCAGCGCCGAACAGGGGGCGCATGATACGCAGTATTTT
NA	NA	TRBV12-2	TRBJ1-5	CASRFDGPYTSYSNQPQHF	TGTGCAAGTCGCTTCGACGGGCCGTACACCTCTTATAGCAATCAGCCCCAGCATTTT
NA	NA	TRBV4-3	TRBJ1-1	CASSQEGDRRTEAFF	TGCGCCAGCAGCCAAGAAGGCGACAGGAGGACTGAAGCTTTCTTT
NA	NA	TRBV9	TRBJ2-5	CASSVVDRQETQYF	TGTGCCAGCAGCGTAGTGGACAGACAAGAGACCCAGTACTTC
NA	NA	TRBV12-3/TRBV12-4	TRBJ2-2	CASRGDTGELFF	TGTGCCAGCCGGGGCGACACCGGGGAGCTGTTTTTT
NA	NA	TRBV7-9	TRBJ1-1	CASSLVLGSNTEAFF	TGTGCCAGCAGCTTAGTCCTGGGATCGAACACTGAAGCTTTCTTT